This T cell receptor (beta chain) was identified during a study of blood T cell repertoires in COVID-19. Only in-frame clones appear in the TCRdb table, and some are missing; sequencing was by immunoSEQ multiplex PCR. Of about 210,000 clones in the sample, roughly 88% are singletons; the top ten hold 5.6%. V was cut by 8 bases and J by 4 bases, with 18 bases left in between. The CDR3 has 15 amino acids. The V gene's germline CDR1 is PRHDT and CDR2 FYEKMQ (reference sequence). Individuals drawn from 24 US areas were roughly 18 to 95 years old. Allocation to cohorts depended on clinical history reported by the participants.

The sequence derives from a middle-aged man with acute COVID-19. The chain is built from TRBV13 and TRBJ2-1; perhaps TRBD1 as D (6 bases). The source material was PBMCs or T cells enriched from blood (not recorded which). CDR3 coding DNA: TGTGCCAGCCGGTTGGAACAGGGCCTTTACAATGAGCAGTTCTTC. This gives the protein CASRLEQGLYNEQFF.